Listed here are 7 T cell receptor beta chains from one sample, sequenced in a study of technical replicates of blood from four donors. Assay used: immunoSEQ multiplex PCR; TCRdb lists only in-frame clones, some missing. The sample has tens of thousands of clones; roughly 92% are singletons. The sequenced material came from T cells isolated from PBMCs. Receptor source: a human donor in good health.

The chain combines TRBV9 with TRBJ2-7; 10 bases are a match to TRBD2. The CDR3 length is 16 residues. Germline V gene lookup returns CDR1 SGDLS and CDR2 YYNGEE. V shed 0 bases and J 4 bases; nucleotides not matched to a gene: 7. The DNA for the CDR3 is TGTGCCAGCAGCGTAGGCAGGACTAGCGGAATGTACGAGCAGTACTTC. Its translation is CASSVGRTSGMYEQYF.

This rearrangement joins TRBV7-3 to TRBJ2-2; 9 nucleotides line up with TRBD1. The germline gives CDR1 SGHTA, CDR2 FQGTGA. CDR3 size: 15 residues. Trimming removed 5 bases from V and 6 bases from J; junction bases left unmatched: 7. The CDR3 nucleotides are TGTGCCAGCAGCCATACAGGGGGCGAGGCCGGGGAGCTGTTTTTT. This translates into CASSHTGGEAGELFF.

The chain has TRBV9 and TRBJ2-2, with TRBD2 identical over 10 bases. The V and J ends lost 4 bases and 5 bases, in that order; junction bases with no gene match: 8. The CDR3 is 16 amino acids. Germline CDR1 and CDR2: SGDLS and YYNGEE. Written as DNA, the CDR3 is TGTGCCAGCAGCCGTGGCCTAGCGGGAGAAACCGGGGAGCTGTTTTTT. Translated, it gives CASSRGLAGETGELFF.

This rearrangement joins TRBV6-5 to TRBJ1-5, with D unclear. CDR1 and CDR2 (germline): MNHEY, SVGAGI. V dropped 2 bases and J dropped 6 bases, with 11 bases sitting between them. The CDR3 length is 14 residues. The CDR3 DNA reads as TGTGCCAGCAGTTACCTCGGTGATGGTCAGCCCCAGCATTTT. This gives the protein CASSYLGDGQPQHF.

The rearrangement uses TRBV5-6 and TRBJ2-6; no clear D gene. Germline-derived CDR1 and CDR2 are SGHDT and YYEEEE. The CDR3 loop spans 17 amino acids. V lost 4 bases and J lost 0, with 14 bases in between. CDR3 coding DNA: TGTGCCAGCAGCCAAAGACTTACCCTCTCTGGGGCCAACGTCCTGACTTTC. Its protein product is CASSQRLTLSGANVLTF.

The chain has TRBV6-1 and TRBJ2-7; 7 nucleotides match TRBD2. Germline V gene lookup returns CDR1 MNHNS and CDR2 SASEGT. The J segment lost 5 bases and the V segment lost 9 bases, leaving 13 bases of the junction unmatched. This CDR3 has 14 amino acids. CDR3 sequence: CASILGDYLNEQYF. The CDR3 DNA sequence: TGTGCCAGTATCCTGGGGGACTATCTTAACGAGCAGTACTTC.

This clone was detected a few times. The chain is built from TRBV5-6 and TRBJ2-1, with 10 nucleotides matching TRBD2. Unmatched junction bases numbered 13, after V lost 4 bases and J lost 0 bases. CDR1 and CDR2 from the germline V gene are SGHDT and YYEEEE. The CDR3 has 19 amino acids. CDR3 amino acids: CASSPGTSVFGSSYNEQFF. DNA of the CDR3: TGTGCCAGCAGCCCGGGGACTAGCGTCTTTGGGAGCTCCTACAATGAGCAGTTCTTC.